Listed here are 7 T cell receptor beta chains from one sample, sequenced in a study of graft-versus-host responses after intestinal transplantation. The antigens for these receptors are not known. Profiled with immunoSEQ multiplex PCR; TCRdb holds only in-frame clones, not every one. The repertoire holds 80,000 to 100,000 clones, with about 90% as singletons. The sample was unstimulated CD4+ T cells sorted from spleen or lymph node cells, taken before intestinal transplant. The source is a human donor who received an intestinal transplant.

This CDR3 reads CATSRSGTGDSPLHF. CDR3 sequence (DNA): TGTGCCACCAGCAGATCCGGGACAGGGGATTCACCCCTCCACTTT. The chain is built from TRBV15 and TRBJ1-6; TRBD1 matches at 10 bases. V was clipped by 2 bases and J by 8 bases; unmatched bases: 3. From germline, CDR1 is LNHNV and CDR2 YYDKDF (reference sequence). The CDR3 spans 15 residues.

The J gene is TRBJ1-4, the V gene TRBV12-5; maybe TRBD1 (5 bases). The CDR3 contains 17 residues. The V gene lost 4 bases and the J gene lost 3 bases, with 18 bases spanning the gap. Germline CDR1 LGHNT, CDR2 FRNRAP. Here the CDR3 reads CASGSPSTGGANEKLFF. CDR3 bases: TGTGCTAGTGGTTCTCCATCTACCGGGGGTGCTAATGAAAAACTGTTTTTT.

The genes are TRBV5-1 and TRBJ2-2; 9 positions agree with TRBD2. V was pared by 2 bases and J by 6 bases, with 11 bases of the junction left unmatched. The germline V gene encodes CDR1 SGHRS and CDR2 YFSETQ. The CDR3 contains 17 residues. CDR3 DNA: TGCGCCAGCAGCTTTGTTGCTAGCGGGATTTCCCCCGGGGAGCTGTTTTTT. Translating gives CASSFVASGISPGELFF.

The chain employs TRBV30 and TRBJ2-1, with 9 bases that match TRBD1. The CDR3 runs 14 residues. The junction had 9 bases not matched to a gene; V was cut back by 5 bases and J by 7 bases. Germline-derived CDR1 and CDR2 are GTSNPN and SVGIG (reference sequence). This CDR3 is CAWDRGGILNEQFF. The DNA for the CDR3 is TGTGCCTGGGACAGGGGGGGCATTCTAAATGAGCAGTTCTTC.

The gene calls are TRBV5-1 and TRBJ2-7; the match to TRBD1 covers 7 bases. The junction had 2 bases not matched to a gene; V was cut back by 4 bases and J by 4 bases. The CDR3 totals 12 residues. Germline V gives CDR1 SGHRS, CDR2 YFSETQ. CDR3: CASSQQGYEQYF. Written as DNA, the CDR3 is TGCGCCAGCAGCCAACAGGGGTACGAGCAGTACTTC.

This clone was recorded only once. The chain employs TRBV28 and TRBJ1-3; 7 bases match TRBD1. From germline, CDR1 is MDHEN and CDR2 SYDVKM. Trimming cost V 5 bases and J 0 bases; bases outside gene matches: 4. The CDR3 has 15 residues. The CDR3 spells CASSPWDSSGNTIYF. The CDR3 nucleotides are TGTGCCAGCAGTCCATGGGACAGCTCTGGAAACACCATATATTTT.

The chain is built from TRBV7-6 and TRBJ2-7; the D gene is possibly TRBD1 (6 bases). Germline loops: CDR1 SGHVS, CDR2 FNYEAQ. The CDR3 contains 15 residues. Deletions cut 0 bases from V and 3 bases from J, with 12 bases between. CDR3 amino acids: CASSLAGAGDYEQYF. The CDR3 DNA sequence: TGTGCCAGCAGCTTAGCGGGGGCAGGCGACTACGAGCAGTACTTC.